This T cell receptor (beta chain) derives from a study of T-cell memory formation after mild COVID-19 (dated by TCRdb to the early 2020s). With regard to the full study: TCR sequence clusters from the two donors were largely donor specific. Two young, previously healthy adult volunteers made up the cohort, one male and one female. In a couple of donors, T-cell clones that expanded and contracted after mild COVID-19 were followed by sequencing TCRalpha and TCRbeta repertoires longitudinally. General findings and caveats noted by the study authors: The detection of some responding clones in pre-infection memory suggests that pre-existing cross-reactive memory T cells joined the SARS-CoV-2 response. Contracting CD4+ clones were found mainly in CM and EM memory subsets, while CD8+ clones were enriched in EMRA. Whether the second-wave clones peaking on day 37 were SARS-CoV-2 specific was not confirmed. The study included only a couple of mild cases, and larger cohorts that include severe cases with pre-infection samples were judged to be necessary. Clones that contracted from day 15 to 85 showed balanced CD4/CD8 phenotypes, whereas a second wave of clones that expanded from day 15 to 37 leaned towards CD4+.

Ficoll-Paque density gradient centrifugation was used to isolate PBMCs. The junction carries 13 bases between V and J, which are trimmed by 3 bases and 5 bases respectively. The CDR3 covers 14 residues, taking in both the cysteine and the phenylalanine. Just CDR3 DNA is preserved here, 42 bases in frame from base 1. Looking up the germline V gene yields CDR1 SGHRS and CDR2 YFSETQ. There are a few counts of this clonotype. The antigen it binds to is not known. Base qualities are not recorded, but no much larger clone differs from it by a single base. The sequencer was an Illumina NovaSeq 6000. TCRalpha and TCRbeta cDNA libraries were constructed by 5'RACE with constant-segment primers, with sample barcodes and unique molecular identifiers being introduced. RNA was extracted from every sample with Trizol reagent. Library amplification was performed in two PCR steps, and a second sample barcode and Illumina TruSeq adapters were introduced in the second step. Libraries were sequenced on an Illumina NovaSeq with 2 x 150 bp paired-end reads. Per the original workflow: Demultiplexing of reads and collapsing into UMI-guided consensus sequences were performed with migec v1.2.7. With mixcr v2.1.11, UMI consensuses were aligned to TRA and TRB V and J templates and assembled into clonotypes. Expanded or contracted clonotypes were those called significant by both edgeR and NoisET, with noise models trained on biological replicates. For edgeR calls, the cutoffs were a false discovery rate-adjusted p below 0.01 and a log2 fold-change threshold of 1. As an exploratory analysis of dynamics, PCA with hierarchical clustering was applied to max-normalized trajectories of the 1000 most abundant clonotypes. The CD4 or CD8 phenotype of responding clones was assigned using the separately sequenced CD4+ and CD8+ repertoires. TCRdb passed the public sequencing reads through fastp at Q25 and MiXCR, retaining productive beta sequences. Rows with one shared CDR3 protein collapse into an entry with the most common genes and DNA. TCRdb, rather than the study authors, made the V and J calls. The sample table records 550,000 to 700,000 distinct CDR3 sequences; approximately 15% of these occur just once. Around 7.8% of the sample goes to the ten largest clones.

The source of this sequence is an adult woman who had mild COVID-19 (a few samples of this study predate the infection). The sample titles of this study are shuffled in the database, so cell type and time point are left out; the donor was told from shared clones. The V and J segments used are TRBV5-1 and TRBJ2-3, with no reliable assignment of the D segment. Sequenced material: PBMCs or a T cell subset sorted from them (not recorded which). In nucleotides, the sequence is TGCGCCAGCAGCTCCCTTGACTGGGGAGATACGCAGTATTTT. This gives the protein CASSSLDWGDTQYF.